This entry describes one T cell receptor (beta chain). Its antigen is not identified. Sequencing was performed with immunoSEQ multiplex PCR; in TCRdb, only in-frame clones are kept and a portion is missing. This repertoire shows 42,000 or so clones, around 80% found once; its top ten account for less than 15%. These data originate in a study of PD-L1 blockade in urothelial cancer. Study as a whole: The patients' atezolizumab therapy, 1,200 mg intravenously every 3 weeks, started in the mid-2010s.

The study's findings and limits: Clones that were tumor-associated expanded more in the blood of durable-benefit patients at 3 weeks.

The CDR3 sequence is 15 residues long. CDR1 and CDR2 (germline): MDHEN, SYDVKM. J gave up 3 bases and V 5 bases, and 5 bases lay outside the gene matches. Time point in this sample: peripheral blood 6 weeks after treatment start. The sample in question was PBMCs, obtained around atezolizumab (anti-PD-L1) treatment. This chain joins TRBV28 and TRBJ1-3, with TRBD1 matching over 9 bases. The source is a man aged 55 to 69 with urothelial cancer. CDR3 bases: TGTGCCAGCAGTCTGGGACAGGGATTTGGAAACACCATATATTTT. Protein: CASSLGQGFGNTIYF.